One sample yielded the 2 T cell receptor beta chains listed below, sequenced in a study of T-cell reconstitution after alpha-beta-depleted transplantation in children (dated by TCRdb to the mid-2010s). The library was prepared using PCR. The listed sequencing device is Illumina HiSeq 2500. TCR libraries were prepared with molecular barcoding, using unique molecular identifiers to normalize TCRbeta repertoire quantification. Clones were called with MiXCR by TCRdb after fastp trimmed the public reads at Q25, and only in-frame beta chains were retained. Every entry covers one CDR3 protein and lists the most common genes and DNA from its rows. Within this sample are some 490,000 distinct CDR3 sequences, with about 12% of them counted one time only. The biggest ten clones account for 4.5% to 6% of the sample. The sequences come from PBMCs from the stem cell graft donor, collected from the stem cell graft. The receptor source for this set is a human donor who donated a stem cell graft to a child with combined immunodeficiency.

There are many counts of this clonotype. The rearrangement uses TRBV5-1 and TRBJ2-3, with D tentatively TRBD1 (5 bases). V lost 3 bases to trimming and J lost 0 bases, with 8 bases between them. Germline assignment: CDR1 SGHRS and CDR2 YFSETQ. This CDR3 is built from 14 residues. CDR3 loop: CASSYRQSTDTQYF. The CDR3 region has the DNA TGCGCCAGCAGCTACAGACAGAGCACAGATACGCAGTATTTT.

This clonotype was counted ten times or more. The CDR3 here is CASRPSWSAKNIQYF. The CDR3 region has the DNA TGTGCCAGCAGACCCAGTTGGAGTGCCAAAAACATTCAGTACTTC. The chain links TRBV12-3 or TRBV12-4 to TRBJ2-4; D gene uncertain. V lost 6 bases, J lost 1 base, and 13 bases lay in between. CDR3 size: 15 residues.